Listed below are T cell receptor beta chains from one sample, sequenced in a study of T cell responses to AZD1222 COVID-19 vaccine. The method was immunoSEQ multiplex PCR; TCRdb's version includes in-frame clones alone and lacks a portion of them. The sample lists 150,000 to 200,000 clones, about 88% seen once, with 25% to 30% in the top ten. This specimen consisted of peripheral blood, obtained 28 days after the second AZD1222 dose. These receptors were collected from an adult who received the AZD1222 COVID-19 vaccine. Both conserved end residues are trimmed from each CDR3. Each record gives: J gene, V gene, CDR3 protein.

TRBJ2-5 TRBV2 ASSEFGRSETQY
TRBJ2-7 TRBV6-5 ASRSGTLHEQY
TRBJ2-3 TRBV9 ASSVSGGRGTDTQY
TRBJ2-1 TRBV5-4 ASSPASNNEQF
TRBJ1-4 TRBV4-2 ASSQEGQSTNEKLF
TRBJ2-7 TRBV5-6 ASSLGGTPEQY
TRBJ1-4 TRBV10-3 AISESTSTNEKLF
TRBJ2-5 TRBV14 ASSHGQGASEEETQY
TRBJ1-2 TRBV7-2 ASSLALGGGYT
TRBJ2-1 TRBV4-3 ASGRGYNEQF
TRBJ2-7 TRBV12-3/TRBV12-4 ASSLTRTEQY
TRBJ2-1 TRBV11-3 ASSLGYPDEQF
TRBJ2-3 TRBV5-1 ASSLGQGFTDTQY
TRBJ1-2 TRBV5-4 ASSYGIYGYT
TRBJ2-7 TRBV18 ASSLLTDEQY
TRBJ1-2 TRBV30 AWRREQGGGYT
TRBJ2-7 TRBV3-1/TRBV3-2 ASSLGLADPSYEQY
TRBJ2-7 TRBV28 ASSSPALGGVRTYYEQY
TRBJ2-3 TRBV5-1 ASSLAGPGSDTQY
TRBJ2-1 TRBV7-8 ASSSRRLAAYNEQF
TRBJ1-2 TRBV19 ASSTSGNGYT
TRBJ2-4 TRBV12-3/TRBV12-4 ASNQGADIQY
TRBJ2-3 TRBV7-3 ASSTSADTQY
TRBJ1-6 TRBV6-5 ASSYSEGPSSPLH
TRBJ2-1 TRBV27 ASSWVVGDEQF
TRBJ2-1 TRBV30 AWSVRFGNEQF
TRBJ2-1 TRBV7-2 ASSLLAGGGYNEQF
TRBJ2-7 TRBV6-2/TRBV6-3 ASSSNTEQY
TRBJ2-7 TRBV25-1 ASSEKTSSTYEQY
TRBJ2-1 TRBV5-5 ASSYGTGGNEQF
TRBJ2-5 TRBV24-1 ATRGLWETQY
TRBJ1-2 TRBV7-9 ASSFWDRGNYGYT
TRBJ2-7 TRBV3-1/TRBV3-2 ASSQDLGAGVSTPYEQY
TRBJ2-7 TRBV5-4 ASSLPRGGASAAYEQY
TRBJ1-2 TRBV30 AWSAGLNYGYT
TRBJ1-1 TRBV10-3 AIRTDTEAF
TRBJ2-5 TRBV5-8 ASSLGQGRKTQY
TRBJ2-2 TRBV7-2 ASSRGQGGTGELF
TRBJ1-2 TRBV28 ASSPTGAYYGYT
TRBJ2-7 TRBV5-5 ASSRPGGYEQY
TRBJ1-2 TRBV7-2 ASSRDGSHANYGYT
TRBJ2-5 TRBV7-6 ASTIGTSVQETQY
TRBJ2-3 TRBV7-2 ASSFSGEVQGTQY
TRBJ2-3 TRBV7-9 ASIAGGTDTQY
TRBJ2-3 TRBV6-1 ASSDGLVSTDTQY
TRBJ2-3 TRBV7-9 ASSTLLAEEADTQY
TRBJ2-2 TRBV28 ASSPTTANTGELF
TRBJ1-6 TRBV10-3 AIRGYRDGNSPLH
TRBJ2-7 TRBV5-6 ASSFHLGGNHEQY